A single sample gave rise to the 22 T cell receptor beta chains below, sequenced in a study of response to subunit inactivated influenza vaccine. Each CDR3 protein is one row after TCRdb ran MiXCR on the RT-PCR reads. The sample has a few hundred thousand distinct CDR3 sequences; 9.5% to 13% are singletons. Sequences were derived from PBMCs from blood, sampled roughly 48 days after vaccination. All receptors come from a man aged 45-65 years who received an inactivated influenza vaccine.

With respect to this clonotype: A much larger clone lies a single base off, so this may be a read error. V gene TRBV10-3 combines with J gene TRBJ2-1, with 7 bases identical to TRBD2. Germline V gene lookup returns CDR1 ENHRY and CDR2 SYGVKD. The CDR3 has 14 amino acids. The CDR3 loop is CAIGEKGLNNEQFF. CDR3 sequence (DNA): TGTGCCATCGGTGAAAAGGGACTAAACAATGAGCAGTTCTTC.

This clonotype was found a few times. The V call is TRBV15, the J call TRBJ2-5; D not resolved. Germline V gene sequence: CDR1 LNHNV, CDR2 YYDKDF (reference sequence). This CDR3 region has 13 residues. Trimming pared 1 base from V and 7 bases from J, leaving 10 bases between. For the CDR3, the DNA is TGTGCCACCAGCAGAGCCGGTCAACCGACCCAGTACTTC. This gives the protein CATSRAGQPTQYF.

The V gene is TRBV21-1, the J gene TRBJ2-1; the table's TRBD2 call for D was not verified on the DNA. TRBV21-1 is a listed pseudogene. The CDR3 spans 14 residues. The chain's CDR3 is CASLSGGANNEQFF. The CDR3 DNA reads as TGTGCCAGCCTTAGCGGGGGGGCAAACAATGAGCAGTTCTTC.

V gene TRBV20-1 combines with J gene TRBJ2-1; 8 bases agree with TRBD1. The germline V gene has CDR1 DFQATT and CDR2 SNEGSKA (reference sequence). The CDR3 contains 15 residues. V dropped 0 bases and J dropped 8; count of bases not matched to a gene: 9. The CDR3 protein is CSARELGTGNDEQFF. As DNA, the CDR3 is TGCAGTGCTAGAGAACTCGGGACAGGAAACGATGAGCAGTTCTTC.

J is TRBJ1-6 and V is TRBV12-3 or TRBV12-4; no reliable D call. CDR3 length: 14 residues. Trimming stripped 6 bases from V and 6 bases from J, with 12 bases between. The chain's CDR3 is CASSLGVRNSPLHF. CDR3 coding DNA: TGTGCCAGCAGCCTCGGAGTCCGTAATTCACCCCTCCACTTT.

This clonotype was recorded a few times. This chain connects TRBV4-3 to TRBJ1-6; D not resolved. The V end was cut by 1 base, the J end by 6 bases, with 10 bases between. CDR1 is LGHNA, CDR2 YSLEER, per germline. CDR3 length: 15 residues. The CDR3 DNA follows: TGCGCCAGCAGCCAAGTATCCGGGGTTAATTCACCCCTCCACTTT. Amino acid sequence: CASSQVSGVNSPLHF.

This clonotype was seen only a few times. CDR3: CASSLPSTSGSMGPYEQYF. DNA for the CDR3: TGTGCCAGCAGCTTACCGTCGACTAGCGGGAGCATGGGGCCCTACGAGCAGTACTTC. The J gene is TRBJ2-7, the V gene TRBV7-6; TRBD2 matches 12 bases. The J segment lost 2 bases and the V segment lost 2 bases, leaving 13 bases of the junction unmatched. Germline CDR1 reads SGHVS; CDR2 reads FNYEAQ. CDR3 length: 19 amino acids.

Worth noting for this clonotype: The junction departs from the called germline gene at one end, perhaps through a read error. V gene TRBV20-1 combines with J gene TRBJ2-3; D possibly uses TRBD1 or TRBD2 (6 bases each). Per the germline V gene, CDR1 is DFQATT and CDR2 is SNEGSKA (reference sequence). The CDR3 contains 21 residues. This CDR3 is CSSRALRTGAAIVSSTDTQYF. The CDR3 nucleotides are TGCAGTTCTAGAGCGCTCCGAACGGGGGCCGCGATAGTTTCTAGCACAGATACGCAGTATTTT.

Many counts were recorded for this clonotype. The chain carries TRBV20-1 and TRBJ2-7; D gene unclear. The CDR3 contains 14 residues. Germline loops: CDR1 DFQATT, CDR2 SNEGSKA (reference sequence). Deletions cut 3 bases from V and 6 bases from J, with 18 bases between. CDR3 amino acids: CSASRLTSVGEQYF. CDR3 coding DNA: TGCAGTGCTAGTAGACTCACGTCGGTGGGCGAGCAGTACTTC.

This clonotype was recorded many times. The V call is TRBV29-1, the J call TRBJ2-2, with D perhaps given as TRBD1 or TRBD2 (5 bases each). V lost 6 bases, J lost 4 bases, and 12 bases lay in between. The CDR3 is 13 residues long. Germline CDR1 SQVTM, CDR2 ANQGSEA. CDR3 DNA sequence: TGCAGCGTAAACGGGGCGGGCACCGGGGAGCTGTTTTTT. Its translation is CSVNGAGTGELFF.

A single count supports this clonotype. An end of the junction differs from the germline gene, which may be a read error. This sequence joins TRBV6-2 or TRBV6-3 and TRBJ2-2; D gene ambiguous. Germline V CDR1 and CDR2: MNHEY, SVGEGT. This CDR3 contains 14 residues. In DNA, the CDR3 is TGTGCCAGCAGTTATAGGCTTAGCACCAGGGAGCTGTTTTTT. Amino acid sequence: CASSYRLSTRELFF.

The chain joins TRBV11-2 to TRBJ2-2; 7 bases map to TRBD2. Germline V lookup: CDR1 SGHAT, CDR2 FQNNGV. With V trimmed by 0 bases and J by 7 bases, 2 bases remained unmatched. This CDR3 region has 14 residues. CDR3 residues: CASSLEGGDGELFF. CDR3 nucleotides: TGTGCCAGCAGCTTAGAGGGGGGGGACGGGGAGCTGTTTTTT.

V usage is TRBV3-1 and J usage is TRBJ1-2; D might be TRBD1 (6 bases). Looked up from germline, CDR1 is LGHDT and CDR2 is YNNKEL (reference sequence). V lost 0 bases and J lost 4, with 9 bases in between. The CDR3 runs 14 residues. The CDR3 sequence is CASSQDLQGYGYTF. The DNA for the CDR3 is TGTGCCAGCAGCCAAGATTTACAGGGCTATGGCTACACCTTC.

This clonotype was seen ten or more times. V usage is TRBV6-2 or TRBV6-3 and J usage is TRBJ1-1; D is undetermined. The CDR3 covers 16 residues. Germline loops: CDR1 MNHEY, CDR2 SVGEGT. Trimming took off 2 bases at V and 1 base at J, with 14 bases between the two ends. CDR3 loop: CASSYPTPQGNTEAFF. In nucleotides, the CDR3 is TGTGCCAGCAGTTACCCTACCCCACAAGGGAACACTGAAGCTTTCTTT.

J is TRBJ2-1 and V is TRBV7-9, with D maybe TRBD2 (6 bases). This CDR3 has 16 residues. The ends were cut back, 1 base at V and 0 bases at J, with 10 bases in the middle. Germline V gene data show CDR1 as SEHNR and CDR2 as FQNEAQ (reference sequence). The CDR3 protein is CASSLDSGSSYNEQFF. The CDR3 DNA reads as TGTGCCAGCAGCTTAGATTCCGGGAGCTCCTACAATGAGCAGTTCTTC. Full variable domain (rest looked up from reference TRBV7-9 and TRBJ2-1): DTGVSQNPRHKITKRGQNVTFRCDPISEHNRLYWYRQTLGQGPEFLTYFQNEAQLEKSRLLSDRFSAERPKGSFSTLEIQRTEQGDSAMYLCASSLDSGSSYNEQFFGPGTRLTVL.

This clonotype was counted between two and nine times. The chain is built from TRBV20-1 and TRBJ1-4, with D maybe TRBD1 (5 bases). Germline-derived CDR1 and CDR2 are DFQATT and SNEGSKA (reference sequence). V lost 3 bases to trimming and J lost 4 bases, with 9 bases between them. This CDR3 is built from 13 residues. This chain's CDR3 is CSARTEINEKLFF. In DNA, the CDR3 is TGCAGTGCTAGGACAGAAATTAATGAAAAACTGTTTTTT.

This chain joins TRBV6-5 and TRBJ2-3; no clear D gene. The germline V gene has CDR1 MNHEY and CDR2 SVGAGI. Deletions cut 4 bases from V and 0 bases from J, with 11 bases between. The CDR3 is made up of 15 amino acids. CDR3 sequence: CASSSRLPSTDTQYF. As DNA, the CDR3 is TGTGCCAGCAGTTCCCGACTCCCTAGCACAGATACGCAGTATTTT.

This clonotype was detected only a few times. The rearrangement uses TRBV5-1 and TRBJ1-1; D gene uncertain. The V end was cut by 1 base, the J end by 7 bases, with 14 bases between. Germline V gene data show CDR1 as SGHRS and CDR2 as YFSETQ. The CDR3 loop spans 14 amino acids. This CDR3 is CASSLSAGRSEAFF. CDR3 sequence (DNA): TGCGCCAGCAGCTTGAGTGCGGGGAGGAGTGAAGCTTTCTTT.

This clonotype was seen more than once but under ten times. Written as DNA, the CDR3 is TGTGCCAGCAGCCTCATCGGGACTAGCTCCTACAATGAGCAGTTCTTC. Amino acid sequence: CASSLIGTSSYNEQFF. The chain employs TRBV7-3 and TRBJ2-1; TRBD2 aligns across 8 bases. Germline V gene lookup returns CDR1 SGHTA and CDR2 FQGTGA. CDR3 length: 16 amino acids. J was trimmed by 0 bases and V by 5 bases; bases with no gene match: 6.

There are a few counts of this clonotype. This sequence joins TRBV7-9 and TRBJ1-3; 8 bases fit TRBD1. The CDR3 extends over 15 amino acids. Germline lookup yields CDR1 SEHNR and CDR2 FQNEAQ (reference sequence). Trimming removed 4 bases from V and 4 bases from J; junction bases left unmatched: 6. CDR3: CASSYGQGPGNTIYF. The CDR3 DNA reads TGTGCCAGCAGCTACGGACAGGGACCGGGAAACACCATATATTTT.

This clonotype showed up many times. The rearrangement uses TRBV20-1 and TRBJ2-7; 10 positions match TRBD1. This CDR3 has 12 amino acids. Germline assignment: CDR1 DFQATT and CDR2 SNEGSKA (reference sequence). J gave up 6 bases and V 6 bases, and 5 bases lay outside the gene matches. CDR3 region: CSARGQGIEQYF. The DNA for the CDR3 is TGCAGTGCGAGGGGACAGGGGATCGAGCAGTACTTC.

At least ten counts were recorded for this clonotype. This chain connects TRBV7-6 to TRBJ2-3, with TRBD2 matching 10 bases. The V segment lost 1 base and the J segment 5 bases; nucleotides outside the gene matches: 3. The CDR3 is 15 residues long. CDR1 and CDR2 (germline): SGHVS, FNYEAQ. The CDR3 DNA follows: TGTGCCAGCAGCTTAGTTACTAGCGGGAAAGATACGCAGTATTTT. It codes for CASSLVTSGKDTQYF.